The TCR beta chain described here comes from a study of T cell changes during pregnancy in multiple sclerosis. Using immunoSEQ multiplex PCR, the repertoire was profiled, and TCRdb retains in-frame clones only, with some absent. The data show 65,000 to 80,000 clones, 85% to 95% seen once. The V gene's germline CDR1 is KGHSH and CDR2 LQKENI. Germline trimming cut 2 bases from V and 6 bases from J; bases unmatched to any gene: 0. The CDR3 has 14 residues. The starting material was CD4+ T cells from peripheral blood mononuclear cells, obtained before pregnancy. The genes are TRBV18 and TRBJ1-5; 11 bases map to TRBD1. This TCR derives from a female donor with multiple sclerosis, enrolled in a pregnancy study. Here the CDR3 reads CASSPGTGGQPQHF. DNA of the CDR3: TGTGCCAGCTCACCAGGGACAGGGGGTCAGCCCCAGCATTTT.